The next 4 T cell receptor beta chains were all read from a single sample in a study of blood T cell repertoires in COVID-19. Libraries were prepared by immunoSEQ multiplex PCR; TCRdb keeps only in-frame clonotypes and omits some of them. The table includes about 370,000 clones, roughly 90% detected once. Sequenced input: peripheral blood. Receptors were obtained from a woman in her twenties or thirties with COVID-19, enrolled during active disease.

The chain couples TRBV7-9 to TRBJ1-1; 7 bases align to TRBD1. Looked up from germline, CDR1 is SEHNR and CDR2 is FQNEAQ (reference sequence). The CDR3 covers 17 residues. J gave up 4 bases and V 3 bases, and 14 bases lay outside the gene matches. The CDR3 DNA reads TGTGCCAGCAGCTTGAGGGGCCAGGGGGATTCGGGCACTGAAGCTTTCTTT. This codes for CASSLRGQGDSGTEAFF. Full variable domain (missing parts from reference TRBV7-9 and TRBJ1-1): DTGVSQNPRHKITKRGQNVTFRCDPISEHNRLYWYRQTLGQGPEFLTYFQNEAQLEKSRLLSDRFSAERPKGSFSTLEIQRTEQGDSAMYLCASSLRGQGDSGTEAFFGQGTRLTVV.

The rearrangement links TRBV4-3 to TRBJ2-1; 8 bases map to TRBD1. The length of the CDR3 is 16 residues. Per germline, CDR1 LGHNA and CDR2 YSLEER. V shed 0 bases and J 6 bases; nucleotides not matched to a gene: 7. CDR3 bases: TGCGCCAGCAGCCAAGATTGGACAGGGTCGGGCAATGAGCAGTTCTTC. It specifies CASSQDWTGSGNEQFF.

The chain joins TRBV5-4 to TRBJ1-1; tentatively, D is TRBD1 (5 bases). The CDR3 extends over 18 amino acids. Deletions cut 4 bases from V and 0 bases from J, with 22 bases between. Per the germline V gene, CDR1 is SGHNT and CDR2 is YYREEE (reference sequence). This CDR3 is CASSGERGEWIVNTEAFF. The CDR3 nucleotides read TGTGCCAGCAGCGGCGAACGGGGGGAATGGATCGTGAACACTGAAGCTTTCTTT.

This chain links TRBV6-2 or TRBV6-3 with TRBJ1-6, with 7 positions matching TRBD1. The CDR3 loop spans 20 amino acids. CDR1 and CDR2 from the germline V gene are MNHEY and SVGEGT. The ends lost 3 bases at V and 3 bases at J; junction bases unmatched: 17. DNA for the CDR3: TGTGCCAGCAGTTATCCAGTGTCCCGACAGGGACCGCACTATAATTCACCCCTCCACTTT. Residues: CASSYPVSRQGPHYNSPLHF.